This T cell receptor beta chain emerged from a study of blood T cell repertoires in COVID-19. Study-wide context: Sources were T cells, B-cell-depleted T cells, or PBMCs; the material itself was cDNA or gDNA.

As processed by the authors: Quantification of nucleated cells was approximated via reference gene primer amplification. TCRdb's table, derived via immunoSEQ multiplex PCR, lists solely in-frame clones and lacks some. D and trimming come from the DNA, and the V and J calls and clone size come from that table. The sample carries some 45,000 clones, around 80% recorded once. The CDR3 is 14 amino acids. Trimming took 5 bases from V and 4 from J; bases not matched to a gene: 6. From germline, CDR1 is SGHRS and CDR2 YFSETQ. The rearrangement uses TRBV5-1 and TRBJ1-1; 9 bases map to TRBD1. Sequencing input: peripheral blood. This clonotype was obtained from an elderly man in a cohort sampled during active COVID-19. The CDR3 here is CASRTGGKVTEAFF. CDR3 in DNA: TGCGCCAGCAGGACAGGGGGGAAGGTCACTGAAGCTTTCTTT.